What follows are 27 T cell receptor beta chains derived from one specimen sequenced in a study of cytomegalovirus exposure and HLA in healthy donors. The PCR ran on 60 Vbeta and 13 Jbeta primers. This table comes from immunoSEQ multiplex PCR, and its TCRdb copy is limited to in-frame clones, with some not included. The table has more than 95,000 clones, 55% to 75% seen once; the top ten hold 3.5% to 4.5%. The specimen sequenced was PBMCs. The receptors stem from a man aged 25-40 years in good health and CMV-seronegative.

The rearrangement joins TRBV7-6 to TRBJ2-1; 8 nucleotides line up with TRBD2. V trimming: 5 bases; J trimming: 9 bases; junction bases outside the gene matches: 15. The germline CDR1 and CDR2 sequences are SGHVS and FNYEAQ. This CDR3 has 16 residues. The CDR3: CASSGLGRRGVPEQFF. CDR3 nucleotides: TGTGCCAGCAGCGGGCTGGGGCGGCGGGGGGTCCCTGAGCAGTTCTTC.

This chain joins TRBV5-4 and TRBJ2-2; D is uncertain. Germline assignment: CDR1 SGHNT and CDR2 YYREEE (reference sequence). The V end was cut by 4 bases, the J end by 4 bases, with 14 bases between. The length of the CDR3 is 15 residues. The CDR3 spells CASSRGGQITGELFF. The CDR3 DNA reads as TGTGCCAGCAGCAGAGGCGGCCAGATCACCGGGGAGCTGTTTTTT.

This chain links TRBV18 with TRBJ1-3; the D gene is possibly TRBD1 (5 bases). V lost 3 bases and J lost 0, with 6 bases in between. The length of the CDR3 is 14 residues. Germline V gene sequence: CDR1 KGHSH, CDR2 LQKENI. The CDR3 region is CASSPGRSGNTIYF. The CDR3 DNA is TGTGCCAGCTCACCGGGGCGCTCTGGAAACACCATATATTTT.

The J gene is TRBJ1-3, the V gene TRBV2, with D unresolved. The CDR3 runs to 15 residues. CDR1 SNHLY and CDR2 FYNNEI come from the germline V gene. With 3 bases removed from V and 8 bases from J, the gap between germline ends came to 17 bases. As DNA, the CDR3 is TGTGCCAGCAGTGAGGCACACCCGACTAGGGACACCATATATTTT. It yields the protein CASSEAHPTRDTIYF.

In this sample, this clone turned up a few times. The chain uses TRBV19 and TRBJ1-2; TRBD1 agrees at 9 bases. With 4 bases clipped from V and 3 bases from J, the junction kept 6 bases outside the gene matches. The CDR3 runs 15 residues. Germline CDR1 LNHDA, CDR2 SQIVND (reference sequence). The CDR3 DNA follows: TGTGCCAGTAGTAAACCGGGACAGGGATACTATGGCTACACCTTC. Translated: CASSKPGQGYYGYTF.

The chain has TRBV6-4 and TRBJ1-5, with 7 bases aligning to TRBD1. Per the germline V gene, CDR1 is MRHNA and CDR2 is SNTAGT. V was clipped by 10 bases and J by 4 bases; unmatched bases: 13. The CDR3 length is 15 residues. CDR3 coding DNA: TGTGCCAACTGTCGACAGGGATTTTCAAATCAGCCCCAGCATTTT. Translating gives CANCRQGFSNQPQHF.

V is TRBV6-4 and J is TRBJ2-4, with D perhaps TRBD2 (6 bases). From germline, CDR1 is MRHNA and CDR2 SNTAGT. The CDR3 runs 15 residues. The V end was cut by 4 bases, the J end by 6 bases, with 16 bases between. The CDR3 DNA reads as TGTGCCAGCAGTGTTTCTTCGGGGGTTGGAAACATTCAGTACTTC. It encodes CASSVSSGVGNIQYF.

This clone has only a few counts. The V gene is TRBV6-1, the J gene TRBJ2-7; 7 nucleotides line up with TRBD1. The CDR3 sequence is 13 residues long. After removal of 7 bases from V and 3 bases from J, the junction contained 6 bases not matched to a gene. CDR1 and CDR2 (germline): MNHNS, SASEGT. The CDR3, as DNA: TGTGCCAGCAACCCCGACAGGGACTACGAGCAGTACTTC. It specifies CASNPDRDYEQYF.

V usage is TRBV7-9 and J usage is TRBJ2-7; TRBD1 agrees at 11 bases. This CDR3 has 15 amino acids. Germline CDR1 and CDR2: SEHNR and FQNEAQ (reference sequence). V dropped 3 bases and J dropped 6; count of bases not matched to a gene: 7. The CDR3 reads CASSFQGQGAAEQYF. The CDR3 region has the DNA TGTGCCAGCAGCTTCCAAGGACAGGGGGCCGCCGAGCAGTACTTC.

The CDR3 DNA is TGTGCCAGCAGTTACTCGATGATTAGGGGGTACAATGAGCAGTTCTTC. This gives the protein CASSYSMIRGYNEQFF. V gene TRBV6-5 combines with J gene TRBJ2-1, with TRBD1 as a possible D gene (6 bases). V was trimmed by 0 bases and J by 4 bases, leaving 13 bases between them. Germline assignment: CDR1 MNHEY and CDR2 SVGAGI. This CDR3 comprises 16 residues.

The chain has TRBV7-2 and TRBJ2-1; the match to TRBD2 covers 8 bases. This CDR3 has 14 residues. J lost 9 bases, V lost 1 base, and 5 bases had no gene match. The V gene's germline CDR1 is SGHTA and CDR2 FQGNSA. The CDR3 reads CASSLGGGLVEQFF. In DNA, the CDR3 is TGTGCCAGCAGCTTAGGCGGGGGGCTGGTTGAGCAGTTCTTC.

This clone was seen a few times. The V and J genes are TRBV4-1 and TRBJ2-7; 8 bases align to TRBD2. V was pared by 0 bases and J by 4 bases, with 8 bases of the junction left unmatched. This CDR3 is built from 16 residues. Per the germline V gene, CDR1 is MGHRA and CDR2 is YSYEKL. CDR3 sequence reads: CASSQEGPGGPYEQYF. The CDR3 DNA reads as TGCGCCAGCAGCCAAGAAGGACCGGGGGGGCCTTACGAGCAGTACTTC.

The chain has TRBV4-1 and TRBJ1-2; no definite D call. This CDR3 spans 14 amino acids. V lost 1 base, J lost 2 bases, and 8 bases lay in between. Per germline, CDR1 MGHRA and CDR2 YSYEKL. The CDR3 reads CASSQGATNYGYTF. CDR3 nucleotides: TGCGCCAGCAGCCAAGGGGCCACGAACTATGGCTACACCTTC.

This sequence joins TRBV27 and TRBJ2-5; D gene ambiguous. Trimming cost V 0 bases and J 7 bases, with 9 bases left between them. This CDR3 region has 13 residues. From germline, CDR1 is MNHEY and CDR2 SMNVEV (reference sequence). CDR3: CASSLSSFGTQYF. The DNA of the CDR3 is TGTGCCAGCAGTTTATCGAGTTTTGGGACCCAGTACTTC.

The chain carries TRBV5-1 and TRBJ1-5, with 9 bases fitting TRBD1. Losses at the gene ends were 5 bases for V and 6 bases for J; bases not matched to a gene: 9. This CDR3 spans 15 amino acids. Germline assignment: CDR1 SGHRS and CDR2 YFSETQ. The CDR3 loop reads CASSPGQGGSQPQHF. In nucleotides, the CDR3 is TGCGCCAGCAGTCCGGGACAGGGTGGATCTCAGCCCCAGCATTTT.

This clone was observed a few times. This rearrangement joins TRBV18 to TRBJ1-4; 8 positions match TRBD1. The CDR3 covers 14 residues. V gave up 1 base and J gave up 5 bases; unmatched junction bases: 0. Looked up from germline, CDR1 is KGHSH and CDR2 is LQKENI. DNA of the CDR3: TGTGCCAGCTCACCACGACAGGGGAATGAAAAACTGTTTTTT. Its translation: CASSPRQGNEKLFF.

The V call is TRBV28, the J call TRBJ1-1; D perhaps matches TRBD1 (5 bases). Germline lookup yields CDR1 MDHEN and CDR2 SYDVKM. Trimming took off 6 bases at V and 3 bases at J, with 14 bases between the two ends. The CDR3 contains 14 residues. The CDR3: CASSPGRGDTEAFF. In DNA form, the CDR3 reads TGTGCCAGCAGCCCAGGACGGGGGGACACTGAAGCTTTCTTT.

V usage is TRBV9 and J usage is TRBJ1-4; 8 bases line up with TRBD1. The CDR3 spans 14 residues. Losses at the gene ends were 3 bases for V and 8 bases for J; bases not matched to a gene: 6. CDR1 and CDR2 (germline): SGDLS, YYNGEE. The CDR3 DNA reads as TGTGCCAGCAGCGGAGGACAGGGAAGCGAAAAACTGTTTTTT. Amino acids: CASSGGQGSEKLFF.

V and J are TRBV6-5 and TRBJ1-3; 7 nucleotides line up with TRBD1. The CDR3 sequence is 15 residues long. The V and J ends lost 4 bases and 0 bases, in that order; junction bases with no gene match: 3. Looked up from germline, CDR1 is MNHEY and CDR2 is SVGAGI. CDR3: CASSFGTASGNTIYF. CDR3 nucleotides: TGTGCCAGCAGTTTCGGGACAGCCTCTGGAAACACCATATATTTT.

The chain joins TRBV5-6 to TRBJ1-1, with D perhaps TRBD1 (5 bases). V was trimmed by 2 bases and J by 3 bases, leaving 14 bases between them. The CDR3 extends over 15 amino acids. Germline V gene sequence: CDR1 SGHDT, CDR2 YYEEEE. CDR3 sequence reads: CASSFPGAGDTEAFF. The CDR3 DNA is TGTGCCAGCAGCTTTCCAGGCGCGGGGGACACTGAAGCTTTCTTT.

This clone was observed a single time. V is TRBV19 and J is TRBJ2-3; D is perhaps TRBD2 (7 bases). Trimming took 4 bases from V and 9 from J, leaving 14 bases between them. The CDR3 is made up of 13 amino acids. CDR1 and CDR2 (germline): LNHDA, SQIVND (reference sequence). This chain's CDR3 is CASSTGLGGTQYF. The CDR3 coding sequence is TGTGCCAGTAGTACCGGACTAGGGGGGACGCAGTATTTT.

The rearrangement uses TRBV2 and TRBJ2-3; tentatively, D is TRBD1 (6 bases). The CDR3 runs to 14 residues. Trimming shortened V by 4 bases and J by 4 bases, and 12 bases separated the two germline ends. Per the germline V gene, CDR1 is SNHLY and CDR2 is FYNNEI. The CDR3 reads CASSGQGTSDTQYF. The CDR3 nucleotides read TGTGCCAGCAGTGGGCAGGGGACATCAGATACGCAGTATTTT.

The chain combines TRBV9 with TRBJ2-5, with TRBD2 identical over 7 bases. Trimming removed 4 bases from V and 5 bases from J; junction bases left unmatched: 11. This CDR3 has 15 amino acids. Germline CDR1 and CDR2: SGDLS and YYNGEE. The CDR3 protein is CASSPNPGGGETQYF. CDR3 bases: TGTGCCAGCAGCCCAAATCCGGGGGGAGGGGAGACCCAGTACTTC.

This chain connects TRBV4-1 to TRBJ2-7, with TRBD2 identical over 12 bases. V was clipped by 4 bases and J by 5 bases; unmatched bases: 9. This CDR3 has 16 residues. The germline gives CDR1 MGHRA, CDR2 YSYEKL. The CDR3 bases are TGCGCCAGCAGCCGAAGACTAGCGGGGGCGAATGACGAGCAGTACTTC. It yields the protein CASSRRLAGANDEQYF.

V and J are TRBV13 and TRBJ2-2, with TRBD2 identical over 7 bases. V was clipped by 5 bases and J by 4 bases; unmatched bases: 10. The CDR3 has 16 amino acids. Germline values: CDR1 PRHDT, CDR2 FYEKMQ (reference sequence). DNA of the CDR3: TGTGCCAGCAGCCCCGGGAGCGGGGAACCCACCGGGGAGCTGTTTTTT. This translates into CASSPGSGEPTGELFF.

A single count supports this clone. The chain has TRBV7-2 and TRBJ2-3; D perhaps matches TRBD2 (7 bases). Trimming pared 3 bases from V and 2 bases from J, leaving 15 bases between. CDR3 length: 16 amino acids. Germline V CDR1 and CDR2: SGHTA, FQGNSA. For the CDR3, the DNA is TGTGCCAGCAGCTTCCAAGCCGCGGGGGCCACAGATACGCAGTATTTT. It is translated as CASSFQAAGATDTQYF.

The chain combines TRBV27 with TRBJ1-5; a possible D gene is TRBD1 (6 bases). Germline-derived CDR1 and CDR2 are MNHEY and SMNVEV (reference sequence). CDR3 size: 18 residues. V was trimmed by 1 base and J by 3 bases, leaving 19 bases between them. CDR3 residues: CASSLLVDSDRDNQPQHF. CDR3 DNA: TGTGCCAGCAGTTTATTGGTCGACTCGGACAGAGACAATCAGCCCCAGCATTTT.